This T cell receptor (beta chain) was sequenced for a study of beta chain features in type 1 diabetes. Study overall: The samples had 90 million to 130 million sorted cells examined in all.

One heparinised draw of blood, averaging around 120 mL, came from each donor. Study-wide points: For Type 1 diabetes patients, all four CD4+ subsets carried TCRB CDR3s that were moderately but significantly shorter. The naive, central memory and Treg TCRB repertoires of patients appeared to be more similar to one another than those of healthy donors. Lower insertion and higher deletion counts appeared at VDJ junctions in type 1 diabetes patients.

A few counts support this clone. The antigen is undetermined. The investigators reverse transcribed all of the isolated RNA, so they sequenced expressed TCRB transcripts. Assay: immunoSEQ multiplex PCR; the TCRdb copy retains only in-frame clones and omits some. This table has about 660,000 clones, over 12% appearing once. The sequence was obtained from a man between 18 and 29 years old with type 1 diabetes. Sequencing was done on a sample of naive CD4+ T cells from blood.

Written as DNA, the CDR3 is TGCGCCAGCAGCTTGGCCGGGACTAGCGGGAGTTCGTTGGTTGAGCAGTTCTTC. Amino acid sequence: CASSLAGTSGSSLVEQFF. V usage is TRBV5-1 and J usage is TRBJ2-1; TRBD2 matches 14 bases. Germline-derived CDR1 and CDR2 are SGHRS and YFSETQ. The junction had 11 bases not matched to a gene; V was cut back by 0 bases and J by 9 bases. The CDR3 runs to 18 residues.